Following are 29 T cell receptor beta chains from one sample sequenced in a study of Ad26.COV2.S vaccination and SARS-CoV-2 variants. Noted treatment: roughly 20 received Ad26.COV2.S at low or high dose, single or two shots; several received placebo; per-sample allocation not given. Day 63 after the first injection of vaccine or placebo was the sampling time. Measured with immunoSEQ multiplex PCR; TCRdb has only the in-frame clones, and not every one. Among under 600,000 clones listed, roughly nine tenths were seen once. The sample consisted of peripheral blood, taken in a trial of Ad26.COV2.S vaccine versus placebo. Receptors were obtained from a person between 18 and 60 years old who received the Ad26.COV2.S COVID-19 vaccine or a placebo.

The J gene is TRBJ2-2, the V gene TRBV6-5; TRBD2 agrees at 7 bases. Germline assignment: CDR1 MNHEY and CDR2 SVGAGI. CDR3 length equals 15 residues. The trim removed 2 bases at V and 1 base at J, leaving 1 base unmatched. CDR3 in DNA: TGTGCCAGCAGTTACGGGGGGGTGAACACCGGGGAGCTGTTTTTT. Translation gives CASSYGGVNTGELFF.

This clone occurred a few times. The CDR3 protein is CASSLVGGGNEKLFF. The CDR3 coding sequence is TGTGCCAGCAGCTTAGTAGGAGGTGGGAATGAAAAACTGTTTTTT. The rearrangement joins TRBV7-9 to TRBJ1-4; D remains unclear. CDR3 length: 15 amino acids. The V gene lost 1 base and the J gene lost 5 bases, with 11 bases spanning the gap. Germline loops: CDR1 SEHNR, CDR2 FQNEAQ (reference sequence). The full variable domain, completed using reference TRBV7-9 and TRBJ1-4, is DTGVSQNPRHKITKRGQNVTFRCDPISEHNRLYWYRQTLGQGPEFLTYFQNEAQLEKSRLLSDRFSAERPKGSFSTLEIQRTEQGDSAMYLCASSLVGGGNEKLFFGSGTQLSVL.

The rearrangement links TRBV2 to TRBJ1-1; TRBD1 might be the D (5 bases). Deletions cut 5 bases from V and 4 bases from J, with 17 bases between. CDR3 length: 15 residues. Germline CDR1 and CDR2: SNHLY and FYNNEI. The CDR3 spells CASSQAGGGGTEAFF. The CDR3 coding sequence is TGTGCCAGCAGTCAGGCGGGTGGGGGAGGCACTGAAGCTTTCTTT.

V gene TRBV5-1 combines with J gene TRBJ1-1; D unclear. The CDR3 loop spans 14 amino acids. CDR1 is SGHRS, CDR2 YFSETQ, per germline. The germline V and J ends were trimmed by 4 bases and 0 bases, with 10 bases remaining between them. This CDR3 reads CASSAGWMNTEAFF. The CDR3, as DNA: TGCGCCAGCAGCGCGGGATGGATGAACACTGAAGCTTTCTTT.

The CDR3 DNA reads TGTGCCAGCAGCTTTTACACCGGGACAGAAAATGAGCAGTTCTTC. It codes for CASSFYTGTENEQFF. J is TRBJ2-1 and V is TRBV7-2; 7 positions match TRBD1. There are 15 residues in the CDR3. The germline CDR1 and CDR2 sequences are SGHTA and FQGNSA. V was clipped by 3 bases and J by 7 bases; unmatched bases: 9.

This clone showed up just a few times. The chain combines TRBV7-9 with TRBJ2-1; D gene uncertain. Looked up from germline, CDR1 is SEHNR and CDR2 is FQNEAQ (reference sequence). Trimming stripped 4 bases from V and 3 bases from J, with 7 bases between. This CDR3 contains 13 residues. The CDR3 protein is CASSSLIYNEQFF. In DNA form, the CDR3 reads TGTGCCAGCAGCTCCCTGATCTACAATGAGCAGTTCTTC.

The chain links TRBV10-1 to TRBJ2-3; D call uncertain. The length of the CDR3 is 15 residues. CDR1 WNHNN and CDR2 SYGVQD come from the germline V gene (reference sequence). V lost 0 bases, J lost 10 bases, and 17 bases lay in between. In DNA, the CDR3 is TGCGCCAGCAGTGAGTCGATGGAGCACGGTGATTCGCAGTATTTT. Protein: CASSESMEHGDSQYF.

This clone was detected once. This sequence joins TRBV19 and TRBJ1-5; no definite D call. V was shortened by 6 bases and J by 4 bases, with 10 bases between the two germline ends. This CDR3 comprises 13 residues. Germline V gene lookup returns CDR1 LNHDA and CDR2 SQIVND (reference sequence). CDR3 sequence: CASRRSYNQPQHF. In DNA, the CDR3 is TGTGCCAGTAGGCGGTCCTATAATCAGCCCCAGCATTTT.

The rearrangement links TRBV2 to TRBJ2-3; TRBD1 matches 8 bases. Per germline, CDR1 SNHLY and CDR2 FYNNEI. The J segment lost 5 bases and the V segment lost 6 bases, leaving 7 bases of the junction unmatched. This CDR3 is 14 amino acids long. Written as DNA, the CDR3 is TGTGCCAGCAGCTATTGGACAGGGATAGATACGCAGTATTTT. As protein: CASSYWTGIDTQYF.

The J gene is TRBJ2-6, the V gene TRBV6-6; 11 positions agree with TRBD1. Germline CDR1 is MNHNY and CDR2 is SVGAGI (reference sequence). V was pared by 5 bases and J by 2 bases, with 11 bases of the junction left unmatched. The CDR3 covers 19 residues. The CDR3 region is CASSLPTGQGAAGANVLTF. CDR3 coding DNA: TGTGCCAGCAGTCTACCAACCGGACAGGGGGCGGCTGGGGCCAACGTCCTGACTTTC.

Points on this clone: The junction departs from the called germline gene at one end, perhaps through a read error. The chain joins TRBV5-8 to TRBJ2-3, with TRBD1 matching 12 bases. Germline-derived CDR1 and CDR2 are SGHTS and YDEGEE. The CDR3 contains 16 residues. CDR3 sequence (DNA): TGTGCCAGCAGGCCTCCGGGACAGGGGGCCCCAAGTGCAGAGGATTTT. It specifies CASRPPGQGAPSAEDF.

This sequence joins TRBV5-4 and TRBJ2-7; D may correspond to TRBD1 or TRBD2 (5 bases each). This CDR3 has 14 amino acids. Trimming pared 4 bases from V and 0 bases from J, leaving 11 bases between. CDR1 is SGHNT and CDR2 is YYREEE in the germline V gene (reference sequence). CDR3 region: CASSLQGPSYEQYF. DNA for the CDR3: TGTGCCAGCAGCCTTCAGGGACCCTCCTACGAGCAGTACTTC. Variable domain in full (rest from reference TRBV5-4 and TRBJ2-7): ETGVTQSPTHLIKTRGQQVTLRCSSQSGHNTVSWYQQALGQGPQFIFQYYREEENGRGNFPPRFSGLQFPNYSSELNVNALELDDSALYLCASSLQGPSYEQYFGPGTRLTVT.

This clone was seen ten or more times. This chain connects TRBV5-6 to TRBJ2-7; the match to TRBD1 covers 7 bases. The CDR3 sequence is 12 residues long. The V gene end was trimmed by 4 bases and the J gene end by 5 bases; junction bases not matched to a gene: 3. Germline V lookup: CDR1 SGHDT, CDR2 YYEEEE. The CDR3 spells CASSPGQDEQYF. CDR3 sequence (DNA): TGTGCCAGCAGCCCAGGACAGGACGAGCAGTACTTC.

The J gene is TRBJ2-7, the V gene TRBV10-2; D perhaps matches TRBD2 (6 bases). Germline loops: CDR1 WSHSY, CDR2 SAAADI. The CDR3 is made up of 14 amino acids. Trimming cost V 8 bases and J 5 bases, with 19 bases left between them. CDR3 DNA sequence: TGCGCCAGCCTGGGCCTGGGGGGTGTAGACGAGCAGTACTTC. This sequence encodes CASLGLGGVDEQYF.

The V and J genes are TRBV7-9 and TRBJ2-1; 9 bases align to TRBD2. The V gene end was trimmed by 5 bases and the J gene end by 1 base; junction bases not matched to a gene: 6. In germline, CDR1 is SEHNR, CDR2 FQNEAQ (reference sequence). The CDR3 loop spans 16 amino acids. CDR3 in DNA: TGTGCCAGCAGCCCCGGGACTAGCAGTTCCTACAATGAGCAGTTCTTC. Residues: CASSPGTSSSYNEQFF.

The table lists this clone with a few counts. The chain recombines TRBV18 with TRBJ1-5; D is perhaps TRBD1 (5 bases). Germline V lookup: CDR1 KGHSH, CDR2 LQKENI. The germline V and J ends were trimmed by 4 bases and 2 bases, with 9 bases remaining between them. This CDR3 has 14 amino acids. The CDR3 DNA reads TGTGCCAGCTCACGAGGACAAGGCAATCAGCCCCAGCATTTT. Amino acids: CASSRGQGNQPQHF.

For the CDR3, the DNA is TGTGCCAGCAGTTCCCTGTCCACCAGGGCTTGGGGGGGCTACACCTTC. Translation gives CASSSLSTRAWGGYTF. J is TRBJ1-2 and V is TRBV6-5; weak D call: TRBD1 (5 bases). CDR3 length: 16 amino acids. CDR1 and CDR2 from the germline V gene are MNHEY and SVGAGI. Trimming took off 4 bases at V and 8 bases at J, with 23 bases between the two ends.

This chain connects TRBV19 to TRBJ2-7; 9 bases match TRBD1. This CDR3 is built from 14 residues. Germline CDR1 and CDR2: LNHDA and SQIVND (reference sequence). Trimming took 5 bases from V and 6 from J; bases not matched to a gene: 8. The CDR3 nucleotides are TGTGCCAGTAGTTACGGGACAGGGTCGGGCGAGCAGTACTTC. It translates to CASSYGTGSGEQYF.

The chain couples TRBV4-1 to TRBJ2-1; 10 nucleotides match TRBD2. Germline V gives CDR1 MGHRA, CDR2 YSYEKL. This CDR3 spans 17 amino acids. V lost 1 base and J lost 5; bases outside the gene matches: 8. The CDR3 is CASSQGLRGLANNEQFF. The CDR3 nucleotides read TGCGCCAGCAGCCAAGGGTTACGGGGACTAGCGAACAATGAGCAGTTCTTC.

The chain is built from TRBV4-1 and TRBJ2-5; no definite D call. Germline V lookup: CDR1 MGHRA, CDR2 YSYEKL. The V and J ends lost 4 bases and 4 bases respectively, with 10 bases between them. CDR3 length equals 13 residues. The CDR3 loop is CASSPAPLETQYF. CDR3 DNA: TGCGCCAGCAGCCCAGCACCCCTAGAGACCCAGTACTTC.

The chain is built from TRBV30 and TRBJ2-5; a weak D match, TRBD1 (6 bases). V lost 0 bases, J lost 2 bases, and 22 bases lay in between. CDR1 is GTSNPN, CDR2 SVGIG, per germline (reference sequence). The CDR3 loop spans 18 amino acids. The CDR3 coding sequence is TGTGCCTGGAGTGTAGTTGTAGTAAGGACAGATCAACAAGAGACCCAGTACTTC. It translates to CAWSVVVVRTDQQETQYF.

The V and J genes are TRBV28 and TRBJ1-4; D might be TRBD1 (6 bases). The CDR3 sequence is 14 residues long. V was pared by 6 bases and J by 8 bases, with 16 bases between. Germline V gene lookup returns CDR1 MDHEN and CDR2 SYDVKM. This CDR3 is CASRDGGVKEKLFF. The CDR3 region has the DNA TGTGCCAGCAGGGACGGGGGCGTGAAAGAAAAACTGTTTTTT.

CDR3 nucleotide sequence: TGTGCCAGCAGTTTCGGCAGTACGAACACCGGGGAGCTGTTTTTT. Protein product: CASSFGSTNTGELFF. This chain connects TRBV28 to TRBJ2-2; no clear D gene. CDR3 length: 15 residues. Germline V lookup: CDR1 MDHEN, CDR2 SYDVKM. Trimming pared 3 bases from V and 0 bases from J, leaving 8 bases between.

The CDR3 coding sequence is TGTGCCAGCAGCTTAGCGTATAGGAGCGGCACCGGGGAGCTGTTTTTT. This translates into CASSLAYRSGTGELFF. V usage is TRBV7-8 and J usage is TRBJ2-2; a possible D gene is TRBD2 (5 bases). CDR3 length equals 16 residues. Trimming took off 0 bases at V and 4 bases at J, with 12 bases between the two ends. The V gene's germline CDR1 is SGHVS and CDR2 FQNEAQ.

DNA of the CDR3: TGTGCCAGCAGTTTCGCAGGGAACTATGGCTACACCTTC. Translation: CASSFAGNYGYTF. The J gene is TRBJ1-2, the V gene TRBV27, with a tentative D call TRBD1 (5 bases). Germline V lookup: CDR1 MNHEY, CDR2 SMNVEV (reference sequence). Deletions cut 3 bases from V and 2 bases from J, with 7 bases between. CDR3 size: 13 residues.

The chain's CDR3 is CASSEGSYNEQFF. CDR3 DNA sequence: TGTGCCAGCAGTGAGGGCTCCTACAATGAGCAGTTCTTC. The V call is TRBV28, the J call TRBJ2-1; weak D call: TRBD2 (5 bases). The CDR3 length is 13 residues. Trimming removed 5 bases at V and 0 bases at J, with 5 bases between. Germline assignment: CDR1 MDHEN and CDR2 SYDVKM.

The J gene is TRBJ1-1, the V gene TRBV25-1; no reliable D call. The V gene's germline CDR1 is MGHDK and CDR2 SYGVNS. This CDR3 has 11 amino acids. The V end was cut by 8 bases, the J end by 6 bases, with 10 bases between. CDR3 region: CASRGWAEAFF. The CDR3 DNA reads TGTGCCAGCCGTGGATGGGCTGAAGCTTTCTTT.

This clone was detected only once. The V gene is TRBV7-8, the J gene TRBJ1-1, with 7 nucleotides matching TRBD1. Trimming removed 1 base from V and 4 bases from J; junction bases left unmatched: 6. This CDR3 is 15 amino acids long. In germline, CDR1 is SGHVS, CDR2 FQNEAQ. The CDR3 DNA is TGTGCCAGCAGCTTAGTAGCAGGGGGTGGCACTGAAGCTTTCTTT. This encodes CASSLVAGGGTEAFF.

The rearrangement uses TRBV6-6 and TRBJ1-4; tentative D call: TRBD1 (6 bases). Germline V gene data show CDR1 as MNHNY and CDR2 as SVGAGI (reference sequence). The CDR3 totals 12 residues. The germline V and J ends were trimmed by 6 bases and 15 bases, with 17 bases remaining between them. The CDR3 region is CASSPTDSRVFF. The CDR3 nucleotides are TGTGCCAGCAGCCCTACGGACAGTCGGGTGTTTTTT.